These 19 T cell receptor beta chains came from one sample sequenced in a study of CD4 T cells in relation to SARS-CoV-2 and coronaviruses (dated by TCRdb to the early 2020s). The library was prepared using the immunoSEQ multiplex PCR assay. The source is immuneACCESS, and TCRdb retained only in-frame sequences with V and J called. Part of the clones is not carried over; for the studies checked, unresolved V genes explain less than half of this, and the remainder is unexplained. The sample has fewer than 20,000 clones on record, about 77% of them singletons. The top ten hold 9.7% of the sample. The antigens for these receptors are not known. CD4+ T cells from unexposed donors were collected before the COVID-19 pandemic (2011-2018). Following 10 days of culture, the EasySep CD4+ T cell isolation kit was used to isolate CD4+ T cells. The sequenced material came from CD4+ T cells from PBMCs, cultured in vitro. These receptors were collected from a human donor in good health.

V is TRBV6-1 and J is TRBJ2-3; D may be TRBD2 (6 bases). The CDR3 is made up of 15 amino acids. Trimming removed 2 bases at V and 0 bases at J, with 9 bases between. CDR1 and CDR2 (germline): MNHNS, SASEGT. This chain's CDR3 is CASSETSRSTDTQYF. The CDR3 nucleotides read TGTGCCAGCAGTGAAACTAGCAGAAGCACAGATACGCAGTATTTT.

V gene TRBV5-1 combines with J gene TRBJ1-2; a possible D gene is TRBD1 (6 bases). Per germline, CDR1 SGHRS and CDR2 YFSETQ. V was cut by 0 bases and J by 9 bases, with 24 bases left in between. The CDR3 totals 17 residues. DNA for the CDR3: TGCGCCAGCAGCTTGGATGGCCTTTCTTGGGGGGGCAGAAGCTACACCTTC. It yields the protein CASSLDGLSWGGRSYTF.

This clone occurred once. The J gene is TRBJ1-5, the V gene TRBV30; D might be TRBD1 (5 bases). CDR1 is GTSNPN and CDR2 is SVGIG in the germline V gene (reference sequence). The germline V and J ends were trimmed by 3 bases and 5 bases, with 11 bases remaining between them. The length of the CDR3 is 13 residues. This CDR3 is CAWSSVGDQPQHF. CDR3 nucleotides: TGTGCCTGGAGCAGCGTAGGGGATCAGCCCCAGCATTTT.

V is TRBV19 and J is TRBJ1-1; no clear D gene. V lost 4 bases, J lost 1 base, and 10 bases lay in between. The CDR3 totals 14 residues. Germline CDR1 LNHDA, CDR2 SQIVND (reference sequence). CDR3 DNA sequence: TGTGCCAGTAGTAGAAAGACGGCGAACACTGAAGCTTTCTTT. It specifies CASSRKTANTEAFF.

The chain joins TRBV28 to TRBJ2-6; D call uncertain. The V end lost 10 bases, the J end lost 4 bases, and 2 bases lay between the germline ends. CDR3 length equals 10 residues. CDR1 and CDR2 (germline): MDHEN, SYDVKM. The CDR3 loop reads CAKGANVLTF. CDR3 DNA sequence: TGTGCCAAAGGGGCCAACGTCCTGACTTTC.

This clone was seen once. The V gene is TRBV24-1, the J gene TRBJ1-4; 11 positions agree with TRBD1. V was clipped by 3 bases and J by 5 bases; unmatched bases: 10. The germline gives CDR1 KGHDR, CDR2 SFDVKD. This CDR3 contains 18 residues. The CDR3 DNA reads TGTGCCACCAGTGATACTGCCGGGACAGGGGGTGAAAATGAAAAACTGTTTTTT. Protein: CATSDTAGTGGENEKLFF.

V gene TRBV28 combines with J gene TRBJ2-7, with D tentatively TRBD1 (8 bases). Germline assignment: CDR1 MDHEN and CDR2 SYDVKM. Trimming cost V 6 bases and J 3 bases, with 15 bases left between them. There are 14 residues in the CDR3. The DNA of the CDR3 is TGTGCCAGCAGGGGGGGGACAGGCGTCTACGAGCAGTACTTC. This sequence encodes CASRGGTGVYEQYF. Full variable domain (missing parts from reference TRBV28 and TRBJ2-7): DVKVTQSSRYLVKRTGEKVFLECVQDMDHENMFWYRQDPGLGLRLIYFSYDVKMKEKGDIPEGYSVSREKKERFSLILESASTNQTSMYLCASRGGTGVYEQYFGPGTRLTVT.

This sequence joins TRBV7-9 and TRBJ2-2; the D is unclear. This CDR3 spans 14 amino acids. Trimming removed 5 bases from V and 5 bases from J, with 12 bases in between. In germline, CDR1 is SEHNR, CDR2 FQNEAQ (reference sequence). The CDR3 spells CASSATVGTGELFF. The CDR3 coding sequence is TGTGCCAGCAGCGCAACGGTAGGGACCGGGGAGCTGTTTTTT.

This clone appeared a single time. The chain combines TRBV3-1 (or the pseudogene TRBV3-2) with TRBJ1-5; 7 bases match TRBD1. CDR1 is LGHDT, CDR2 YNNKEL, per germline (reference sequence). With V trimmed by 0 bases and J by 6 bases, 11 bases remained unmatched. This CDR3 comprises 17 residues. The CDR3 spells CASSQDSGLGGGQPQHF. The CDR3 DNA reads TGTGCCAGCAGCCAAGATTCTGGATTAGGGGGCGGTCAGCCCCAGCATTTT.

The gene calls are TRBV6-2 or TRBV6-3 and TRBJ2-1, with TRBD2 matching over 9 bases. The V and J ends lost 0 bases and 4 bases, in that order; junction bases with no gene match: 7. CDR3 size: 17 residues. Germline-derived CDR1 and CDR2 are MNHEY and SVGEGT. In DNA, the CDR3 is TGTGCCAGCAGTTACTCCCCCCCTAGCGGGATTTACAATGAGCAGTTCTTC. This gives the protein CASSYSPPSGIYNEQFF.

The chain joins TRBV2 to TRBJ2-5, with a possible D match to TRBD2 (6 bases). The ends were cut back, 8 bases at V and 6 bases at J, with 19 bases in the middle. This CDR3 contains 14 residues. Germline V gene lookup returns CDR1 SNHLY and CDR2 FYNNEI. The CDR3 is CASDLEGSGQTQYF. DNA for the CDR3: TGTGCCAGCGACCTTGAGGGTAGCGGACAGACCCAGTACTTC. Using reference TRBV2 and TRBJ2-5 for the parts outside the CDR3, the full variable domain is EPEVTQTPSHQVTQMGQEVILRCVPISNHLYFYWYRQILGQKVEFLVSFYNNEISEKSEIFDDQFSVERPDGSNFTLKIRSTKLEDSAMYFCASDLEGSGQTQYFGPGTRLLVL.

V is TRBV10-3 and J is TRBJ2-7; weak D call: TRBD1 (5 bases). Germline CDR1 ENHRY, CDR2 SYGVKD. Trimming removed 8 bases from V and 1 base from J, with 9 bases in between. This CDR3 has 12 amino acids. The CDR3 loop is CAIGRESYEQYF. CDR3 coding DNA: TGTGCCATCGGCAGGGAATCCTACGAGCAGTACTTC.

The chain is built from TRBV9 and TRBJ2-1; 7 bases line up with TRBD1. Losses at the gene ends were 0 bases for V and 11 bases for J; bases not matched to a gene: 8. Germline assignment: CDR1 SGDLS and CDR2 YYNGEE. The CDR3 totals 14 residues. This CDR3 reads CASSVETRQGKQFF. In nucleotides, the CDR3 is TGTGCCAGCAGCGTAGAGACCAGACAGGGAAAGCAGTTCTTC.

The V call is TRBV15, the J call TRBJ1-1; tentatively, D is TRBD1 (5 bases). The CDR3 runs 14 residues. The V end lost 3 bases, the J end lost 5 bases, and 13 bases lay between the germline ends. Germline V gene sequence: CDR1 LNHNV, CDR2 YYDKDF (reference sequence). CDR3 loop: CATSSGGGRTEAFF. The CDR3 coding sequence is TGTGCCACCAGCAGTGGGGGGGGTAGGACTGAAGCTTTCTTT.

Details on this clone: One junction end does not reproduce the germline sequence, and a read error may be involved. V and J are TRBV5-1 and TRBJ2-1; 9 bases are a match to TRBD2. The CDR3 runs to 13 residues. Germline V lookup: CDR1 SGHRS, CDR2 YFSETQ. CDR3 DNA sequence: TGCGCCAGCAGCTTGGAAACGGCGGGAGGGGATCTCTTC. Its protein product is CASSLETAGGDLF.

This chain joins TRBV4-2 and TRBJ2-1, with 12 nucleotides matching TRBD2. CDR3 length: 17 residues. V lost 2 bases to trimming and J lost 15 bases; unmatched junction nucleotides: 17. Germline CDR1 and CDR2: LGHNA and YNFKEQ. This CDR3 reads CASSQPITTSGRGVPFF. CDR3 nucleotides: TGTGCCAGCAGCCAACCTATTACGACTAGCGGGAGAGGGGTACCGTTCTTC.

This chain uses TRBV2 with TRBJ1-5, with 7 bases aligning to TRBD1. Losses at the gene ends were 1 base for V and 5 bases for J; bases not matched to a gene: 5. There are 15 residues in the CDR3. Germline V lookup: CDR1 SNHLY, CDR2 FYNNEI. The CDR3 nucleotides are TGTGCCAGCAGTGAAGGACAGGGTTGGTATCAGCCCCAGCATTTT. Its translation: CASSEGQGWYQPQHF.

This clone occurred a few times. The CDR3 DNA is TGTGCCACCGCCCAGGGAGATGGAAACACCATATATTTT. Amino acid sequence: CATAQGDGNTIYF. The V call is TRBV24-1, the J call TRBJ1-3, with D possibly being TRBD1 (5 bases). The CDR3 length is 13 residues. V gave up 9 bases and J gave up 3 bases, with 11 bases separating them. In germline, CDR1 is KGHDR, CDR2 SFDVKD.

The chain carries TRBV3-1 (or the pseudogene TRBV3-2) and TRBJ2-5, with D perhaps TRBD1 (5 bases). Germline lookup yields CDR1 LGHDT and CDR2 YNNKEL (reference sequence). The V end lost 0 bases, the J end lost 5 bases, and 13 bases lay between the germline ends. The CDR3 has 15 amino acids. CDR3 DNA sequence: TGTGCCAGCAGCCAAGACAGGGCATCTGGGGAGACCCAGTACTTC. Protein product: CASSQDRASGETQYF.